These T cell receptor beta chains were read from a single sample in a study of monozygotic twins with inflammatory bowel disease. TCRdb reprocessed the 5' RACE reads and reports one entry per CDR3 protein, with no DNA. The listing records approximately 400,000 distinct CDR3 sequences. What was sequenced was blood. The receptors derive from a human donor with ulcerative colitis or Crohn's disease, or a healthy co-twin of an affected twin (not recorded which). Both conserved end residues are part of each CDR3.

TRBV7-2	TRBJ2-1	CASSLRRLAGGGEQFF
TRBV18	TRBJ1-5	CASSTGGGKPQHF
TRBV7-2	TRBJ1-1	CASSLTLGLPEAFF
TRBV12-3/TRBV12-4	TRBJ2-5	CASSLYREETQYF
TRBV20-1	TRBJ2-4	CGATEGVAKNIQYF
TRBV6-2/TRBV6-3	TRBJ2-2	CASSLGQPGDLFF
TRBV10-3	TRBJ1-3	CAITDDRTGNTIYF
TRBV12-3/TRBV12-4	TRBJ2-2	CASSVTSGGATGELFF
TRBV27	TRBJ2-1	CASTLKSQGYEQFF
TRBV14	TRBJ2-3	CASSHSDLGNTDTQYF
TRBV4-3	TRBJ1-4	CASSQSRDRGEKLFF
TRBV28	TRBJ2-7	CASHPGPSYEQYF
TRBV5-1	TRBJ2-3	CASSLGLSGTDTQYF
TRBV6-5	TRBJ2-1	CASSSRVTYNEQFF
TRBV5-1	TRBJ2-3	CASSLDGDRTDTQYF
TRBV5-1	TRBJ1-1	CASSLVGRSNTEAFF
TRBV13	TRBJ2-1	CASSLNRGLGKDEQFF
TRBV7-2	TRBJ1-2	CASSLAAGLIGYTF
TRBV5-1	TRBJ2-7	CASSLQESSYEQYF
TRBV5-6	TRBJ1-5	CASSLMTGPSNQPQHF
TRBV12-3/TRBV12-4	TRBJ1-5	CASSLVGQSNQPQHF
TRBV14	TRBJ1-3	CASSLGQRLSGNTIYF
TRBV5-1	TRBJ1-6	CASSFGGSSYNSPLHF
TRBV7-3	TRBJ2-1	CASSITIYNEQFF
TRBV9	TRBJ2-1	CASSPTGANEQFF
TRBV7-2	TRBJ2-6	CASSFNRHSGANVLTF
TRBV27	TRBJ2-3	CASSSSIAAGGTDTQYF
TRBV7-9	TRBJ2-7	CASSLVSHEQYF
TRBV13	TRBJ2-1	CASSFGSRGTSGANEQFF
TRBV25-1	TRBJ1-2	CASSESGFDGYTF
TRBV9	TRBJ2-1	CASSVAGRNEQFF
TRBV6-1	TRBJ1-5	CASSPFTGSGQPQHF
TRBV7-9	TRBJ2-2	CASSSEQGRIGELFF
TRBV4-2	TRBJ2-1	CASSSQDEQFF
TRBV12-5	TRBJ1-2	CASGLGAEGYTF
TRBV7-2	TRBJ2-5	CASSFSSFQETQYF